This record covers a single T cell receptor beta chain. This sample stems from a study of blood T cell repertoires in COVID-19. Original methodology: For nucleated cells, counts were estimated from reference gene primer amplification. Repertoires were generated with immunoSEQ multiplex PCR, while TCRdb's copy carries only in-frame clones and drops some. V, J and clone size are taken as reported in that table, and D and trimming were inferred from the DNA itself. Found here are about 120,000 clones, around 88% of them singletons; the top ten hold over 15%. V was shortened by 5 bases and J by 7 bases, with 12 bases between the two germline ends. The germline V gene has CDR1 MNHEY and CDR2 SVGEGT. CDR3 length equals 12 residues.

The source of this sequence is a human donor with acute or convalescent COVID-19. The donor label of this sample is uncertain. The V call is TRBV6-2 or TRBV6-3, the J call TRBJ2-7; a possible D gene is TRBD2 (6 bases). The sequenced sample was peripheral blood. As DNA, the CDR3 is TGTGCCAGCAGTCATACTGGGGGGGAGCAGTACTTC. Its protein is CASSHTGGEQYF.